This TCR beta chain was identified during a study of Graves' ophthalmopathy and Graves' hyperthyroidism. Overall study results and limits: In blood, most expanded thyroid clonotypes above 0.001 frequency were also detected.

Note on this clonotype: As yet, its antigen is unknown.

Under 3 months in duration, the ophthalmopathy in affected donors had moderate-to-severe activity, CAS ≥3 and NOSPECS ≥4. If patients had other autoimmune diseases, uncontrolled infections, pregnancy or lactation, they were excluded. Serum thyroxine and TRAb, along with clinical symptoms, thyroid ultrasound and orbital computed tomography, were what diagnosis relied on. V was clipped by 8 bases and J by 1 base; unmatched bases: 5. The CDR3 extends over 15 amino acids. Amplified TCR beta CDR3 regions were obtained using RNA transcripts as template. RT-PCR in the first round used HTBI primers; a second-round multiplex PCR followed. TCRdb called the multiplex PCR reads again in MiXCR, with one record for every CDR3 protein. The table lists about 180,000 distinct CDR3 sequences, roughly two fifths of them singletons.

The sequenced material came from peripheral blood. This clonotype was sampled from a woman in her thirties or forties with Graves' ophthalmopathy. The rearrangement links TRBV12-3 or TRBV12-4 to TRBJ2-2, with TRBD2 identical over 9 bases. CDR3 amino acids: CASLLAGENTGELFF. For the CDR3, the DNA is TGTGCCAGCCTTTTAGCGGGAGAGAACACCGGGGAGCTGTTTTTT.